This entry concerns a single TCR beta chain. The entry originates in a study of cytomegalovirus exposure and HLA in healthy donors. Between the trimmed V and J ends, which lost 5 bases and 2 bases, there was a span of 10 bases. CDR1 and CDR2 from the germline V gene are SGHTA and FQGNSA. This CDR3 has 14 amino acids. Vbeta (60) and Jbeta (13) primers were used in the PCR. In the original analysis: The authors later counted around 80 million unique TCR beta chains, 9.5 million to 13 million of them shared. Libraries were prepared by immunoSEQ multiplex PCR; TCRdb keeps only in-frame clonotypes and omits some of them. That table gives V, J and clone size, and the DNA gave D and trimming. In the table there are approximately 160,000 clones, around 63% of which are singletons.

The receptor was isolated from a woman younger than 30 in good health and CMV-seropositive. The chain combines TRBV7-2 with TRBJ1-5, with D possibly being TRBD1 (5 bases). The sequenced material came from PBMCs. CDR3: CASSPGGGNQPQHF. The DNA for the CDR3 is TGTGCCAGCAGCCCTGGAGGGGGCAATCAGCCCCAGCATTTT.